Sequencing of this TCR beta chain was carried out in a study of beta chain features in type 1 diabetes. As for this clone: Its target is not known.

The CDR3 contains 14 residues. V was clipped by 3 bases and J by 2 bases; unmatched bases: 0. CDR1 SEHNR and CDR2 FQNEAQ come from the germline V gene (reference sequence). As every portion of the isolated RNA was reverse transcribed, the sequencing read expressed TCRB transcripts. Some clones are missing from TCRdb's copy, which holds only in-frame ones; the method was immunoSEQ multiplex PCR. The table lists approximately 470,000 clones, around 30% of them singletons. Sorted CD4+ subsets: naive, central memory, regulatory, stem cell-like memory (CD45RO/CCR7/CD25/CD127/CD95/CD27 panel). Regarding the study as a whole: The study found moderately but significantly shorter TCRB CDR3s in all four CD4+ subsets of Type 1 diabetes patients.

The rearrangement uses TRBV7-9 and TRBJ2-1, with 8 bases lining up with TRBD2. Sequencing was performed on naive CD4+ T cells from blood. The receptor's source is a man between 18 and 35 years old in good health. CDR3: CASSLGLAYNEQFF. The CDR3 coding sequence is TGTGCCAGCAGCTTGGGACTAGCCTACAATGAGCAGTTCTTC.